What follows is one T cell receptor beta chain and its context. This sample is part of a study of blood T cell repertoires in COVID-19. The CDR3 runs 14 residues. V lost 5 bases to trimming and J lost 4 bases, with 14 bases between them. Germline CDR1 and CDR2: MNHEY and SMNVEV (reference sequence). The data were produced by immunoSEQ multiplex PCR, yet TCRdb's version contains in-frame clones alone and is incomplete. The sample includes around 180,000 clones, about 74% of them seen just once. Sequenced material: peripheral blood. This TCR came from a woman of 80 years or more with acute or convalescent COVID-19. This chain joins TRBV27 and TRBJ2-5, with TRBD1 as a possible D gene (6 bases). The CDR3 DNA is TGTGCCAGCAGTCCTTGGACAGCCTCAGAGACCCAGTACTTC. Translating it yields CASSPWTASETQYF.